This T cell receptor beta chain was captured by sequencing in a study of T-cell reconstitution after alpha-beta-depleted transplantation in children. Notes on the study in general: Surviving recipient T cells and thymic progenitors accounted for the high day-60 TCRbeta diversity observed in some patients. About two months after transplant, alpha-beta T cells reportedly came from several hundred expanded graft clones. Newly generated T cells supplied most T-cell counts and diversity one year post-transplant.

Looked up from germline, CDR1 is SQVTM and CDR2 is ANQGSEA. V dropped 6 bases and J dropped 5 bases, with 17 bases sitting between them. This CDR3 has 13 residues. Unique molecular identifiers were incorporated when the TCRbeta library was constructed. Each CDR3 protein is one row after TCRdb ran MiXCR on the PCR reads. Among hundreds of thousands of distinct CDR3 sequences listed, over 10% were seen once. This clonotype occurred many times. Its antigen is as yet unknown. This chain connects TRBV29-1 to TRBJ2-7; TRBD1 might be the D (7 bases). This TCR derives from a male patient under 18 who had a stem cell transplant for acute myeloid leukemia, so the T cells may come from the graft donor. The sample was PBMCs, mostly from graft donor cells, taken 360 days after TCRalphabeta/CD19-depleted stem cell transplant. CDR3 sequence (DNA): TGCAGCGTCTATCACAGGGGAGGAAACGAGCAGTACTTC. The encoded protein is CSVYHRGGNEQYF.